The 28 T cell receptor beta chains below were found in one sample sequenced in a study of blood T cells in healthy people across ages. With a J-beta primer mix and a sample-barcoded 5' primer, a second PCR ran about 7 to 11 cycles. One entry per CDR3 protein results from TCRdb running MiXCR on the 5' RACE reads. The data show 800,000 to 950,000 distinct CDR3 sequences, roughly 34% seen once. Sequences were obtained from blood. The source is a man aged 18-30 years in good health.

About this clonotype itself: A much larger clone differs by one base, so this may be a read error. As DNA, the CDR3 is TGTACCAGCAGTGAACGGACAGGTCGCTTCTATGGCTACACCTTC. Its protein product is CTSSERTGRFYGYTF. The genes are TRBV25-1 and TRBJ1-2, with 7 bases fitting TRBD1. The CDR3 has 15 residues. Looked up from germline, CDR1 is MGHDK and CDR2 is SYGVNS.

This clonotype was seen a handful of times. V and J are TRBV9 and TRBJ2-7; 9 nucleotides match TRBD1. Trimming removed 3 bases from V and 4 bases from J; junction bases left unmatched: 8. The germline CDR1 and CDR2 sequences are SGDLS and YYNGEE. The CDR3 is 15 amino acids. In DNA form, the CDR3 reads TGTGCCAGCAGCGGGCAAGGACAGGGGTTTTACGAGCAGTACTTC. Its translation: CASSGQGQGFYEQYF. The entire variable domain, with the rest obtained from reference TRBV9 and TRBJ2-7, is as follows: DSGVTQTPKHLITATGQRVTLRCSPRSGDLSVYWYQQSLDQGLQFLIQYYNGEERAKGNILERFSAQQFPDLHSELNLSSLELGDSALYFCASSGQGQGFYEQYFGPGTRLTVT.

A few counts support this clonotype. The rearrangement joins TRBV27 to TRBJ1-6; the D gene is possibly TRBD1 (6 bases). With 4 bases removed from V and 9 bases from J, the gap between germline ends came to 16 bases. In germline, CDR1 is MNHEY, CDR2 SMNVEV (reference sequence). The CDR3 has 15 residues. In nucleotides, the CDR3 is TGTGCCAGCAGTTCTCGACAGGACCACCGTTCACCCCTCCACTTT. This translates into CASSSRQDHRSPLHF.

Details on this clonotype: A much larger clonotype is one base distant, so this may be a read error. Because the CDR3's place on the DNA is in doubt, the DNA is left out and the CDR3 is given as listed by TCRdb. The CDR3: CASILGFEGGEQYF. This chain links TRBV12-3 or TRBV12-4 with TRBJ2-5; the D segment call TRBD1 is taken from the table without a DNA check. The CDR3 has 14 amino acids, counting both end residues.

The J gene is TRBJ1-1, the V gene TRBV9; possibly TRBD1 for D (6 bases). Trimming pared 0 bases from V and 0 bases from J, leaving 6 bases between. This CDR3 comprises 14 residues. The germline V gene has CDR1 SGDLS and CDR2 YYNGEE. CDR3 sequence reads: CASSVGTVNTEAFF. DNA for the CDR3: TGTGCCAGCAGCGTAGGGACAGTGAACACTGAAGCTTTCTTT. The full variable domain, rest sourced from reference TRBV9 and TRBJ1-1, is DSGVTQTPKHLITATGQRVTLRCSPRSGDLSVYWYQQSLDQGLQFLIQYYNGEERAKGNILERFSAQQFPDLHSELNLSSLELGDSALYFCASSVGTVNTEAFFGQGTRLTVV.

This clonotype turned up a few times. The V call is TRBV12-3 or TRBV12-4, the J call TRBJ1-2; no clear D gene. V was shortened by 3 bases and J by 7 bases, with 12 bases between the two germline ends. The length of the CDR3 is 13 residues. The CDR3 sequence: CASSFTPAGGYTF. The CDR3 DNA sequence: TGTGCCAGCAGTTTTACGCCCGCGGGTGGCTACACCTTC.

Points on this clonotype: A clone one base away is much larger, so this may be a read error. The chain recombines TRBV7-2 with TRBJ2-1; D unresolved. The CDR3 loop spans 14 amino acids. The V gene's germline CDR1 is SGHTA and CDR2 FQGNSA. V lost 3 bases, J lost 5 bases, and 11 bases lay in between. In DNA form, the CDR3 reads TGTGCCAGCAGCTTTGTCGCAGAAGACAATGAGCAGTTCTTC. Translating it yields CASSFVAEDNEQFF. Complete variable domain (other parts from reference TRBV7-2 and TRBJ2-1): GAGVSQSPSNKVTEKGKDVELRCDPISGHTALYWYRQSLGQGLEFLIYFQGNSAPDKSGLPSDRFSAERTGGSVSTLTIQRTQQEDSAVYLCASSFVAEDNEQFFGPGTRLTVL.

This clonotype was picked up a small number of times. This chain links TRBV12-3 or TRBV12-4 with TRBJ2-1; 8 bases agree with TRBD1. V lost 6 bases, J lost 3 bases, and 4 bases stayed unmatched. CDR3 length: 14 residues. CDR3 coding DNA: TGTGCCAGCAGGACCGGGACAGGCTACAATGAGCAGTTCTTC. It is translated as CASRTGTGYNEQFF.

There are a few counts of this clonotype. As DNA, the CDR3 is TGTGCCAGCAGCTTTTCGGGACCCTCTGGAAACACCATATATTTT. It translates to CASSFSGPSGNTIYF. The rearrangement uses TRBV13 and TRBJ1-3; D perhaps matches TRBD1 (5 bases). The ends were cut back, 3 bases at V and 0 bases at J, with 9 bases in the middle. This CDR3 has 15 residues. CDR1 and CDR2 (germline): PRHDT, FYEKMQ (reference sequence).

This clonotype was counted ten times or more. The V call is TRBV12-3 or TRBV12-4, the J call TRBJ2-1; tentatively, D is TRBD1 or TRBD2 (5 bases each). This CDR3 contains 13 residues. The germline V and J ends were trimmed by 2 bases and 8 bases, with 10 bases remaining between them. The CDR3, as DNA: TGTGCCAGCAGTTTAATGAGGGGTTATGAGCAGTTCTTC. Protein product: CASSLMRGYEQFF.

The chain uses TRBV6-1 and TRBJ1-2, with no clear D. The CDR3 has 13 residues. V lost 4 bases and J lost 6, with 12 bases in between. Germline values: CDR1 MNHNS, CDR2 SASEGT. CDR3: CASSAELGDGYTF. The DNA of the CDR3 is TGTGCCAGCAGTGCTGAGTTGGGCGATGGCTACACCTTC.

This clonotype was seen once. The chain's CDR3 is CASNPRLAGRRYEQYF. In DNA form, the CDR3 reads TGTGCCAGCAATCCCAGACTAGCGGGGAGACGGTACGAGCAGTACTTC. The chain couples TRBV7-8 to TRBJ2-5; 11 nucleotides align to TRBD2. The tail of the sequence fits TRBJ2-7 better, so the J call may be wrong. Germline assignment: CDR1 SGHVS and CDR2 FQNEAQ. The CDR3 loop spans 16 amino acids.

This clonotype was observed a few times. V gene TRBV4-2 combines with J gene TRBJ2-3; D possibly matches TRBD1 or TRBD2 (6 bases each). CDR1 and CDR2 from the germline V gene are LGHNA and YNFKEQ. Trimming pared 0 bases from V and 1 base from J, leaving 11 bases between. There are 16 residues in the CDR3. The CDR3 nucleotides read TGTGCCAGCAGCCAAGAGGGGGCTAGCGGCACAGATACGCAGTATTTT. Encoded protein: CASSQEGASGTDTQYF.

A few counts support this clonotype. V usage is TRBV27 and J usage is TRBJ2-3, with TRBD2 as a possible D gene (7 bases). V was clipped by 1 base and J by 0 bases, with 11 bases between them. The length of the CDR3 is 16 residues. The germline gives CDR1 MNHEY, CDR2 SMNVEV (reference sequence). CDR3 coding DNA: TGTGCCAGCAGTTTATGGGGGGGGCCTAGCACAGATACGCAGTATTTT. Translation: CASSLWGGPSTDTQYF.

Comments on this clonotype: A much larger clone lies one base from this, so it may be a read error. The rearrangement links TRBV12-3 or TRBV12-4 to TRBJ2-3; either TRBD1 or TRBD2 may supply D (6 bases each). The CDR3 length is 14 residues. CDR3 sequence (DNA): TGTACCAGCCGAACAGGGACTAGCACAGATACGCAGTATTTT. This sequence encodes CTSRTGTSTDTQYF.

The rearrangement uses TRBV5-1 and TRBJ1-2; 11 bases line up with TRBD1. CDR1 is SGHRS, CDR2 YFSETQ, per germline. The J segment lost 4 bases and the V segment lost 4 bases, leaving 12 bases of the junction unmatched. CDR3 length: 17 amino acids. DNA for the CDR3: TGCGCCAGCAGCCGGAGAAGGGACAGGGGGTATCGCTATGGCTACACCTTC. Translated, it gives CASSRRRDRGYRYGYTF.

The CDR3, as DNA: TGCAGCGTTGGGCAGGTGATTACAAGGAGGCAGTTCTTC. Amino acids: CSVGQVITRRQFF. This chain links TRBV29-1 with TRBJ2-1; no reliable D call. V lost 4 bases to trimming and J lost 12 bases, with 19 bases between them. The CDR3 covers 13 residues. In germline, CDR1 is SQVTM, CDR2 ANQGSEA.

In its sample, this clonotype was seen many times. This chain uses TRBV5-1 with TRBJ2-1, with 9 nucleotides matching TRBD1. Germline values: CDR1 SGHRS, CDR2 YFSETQ. The CDR3 extends over 15 amino acids. V shed 5 bases and J 4 bases; nucleotides not matched to a gene: 7. CDR3 in amino acids: CASRPDRGTYNEQFF. The CDR3 region has the DNA TGCGCCAGCAGACCTGACAGGGGGACGTACAATGAGCAGTTCTTC.

The rearrangement joins TRBV7-2 to TRBJ1-1; D possibly corresponds to TRBD1 (6 bases). V was shortened by 3 bases and J by 4 bases, with 18 bases between the two germline ends. Germline lookup yields CDR1 SGHTA and CDR2 FQGNSA. The length of the CDR3 is 16 residues. For the CDR3, the DNA is TGTGCCAGCAGCTTTGACATTGGGGGCCTGGGCACTGAAGCTTTCTTT. Translation: CASSFDIGGLGTEAFF.

The chain couples TRBV9 to TRBJ2-1; D ambiguous. Germline-derived CDR1 and CDR2 are SGDLS and YYNGEE. Trimming took off 3 bases at V and 5 bases at J, with 9 bases between the two ends. CDR3 size: 13 residues. The CDR3 sequence is CASSATTNNEQFF. In nucleotides, the CDR3 is TGTGCCAGCAGCGCCACTACCAACAATGAGCAGTTCTTC.

DNA of the CDR3: TGTGCCAGCAGTTACTCTGGGGGGATTGAGACCCAGTACTTC. Residues: CASSYSGGIETQYF. The chain uses TRBV6-5 and TRBJ2-7; possibly TRBD2 for D (6 bases). The J call may be faulty, since TRBJ2-5 better matches the DNA end. Germline V gene sequence: CDR1 MNHEY, CDR2 SVGAGI. CDR3 length equals 14 residues.

The J gene is TRBJ2-1, the V gene TRBV13, with 13 bases aligning to TRBD2. This CDR3 region has 16 residues. The trim removed 3 bases at V and 4 bases at J, leaving 3 bases unmatched. Germline V gives CDR1 PRHDT, CDR2 FYEKMQ (reference sequence). The CDR3 loop reads CASSLAGLAGYNEQFF. In DNA, the CDR3 is TGTGCCAGCAGCTTGGCGGGACTAGCGGGGTACAATGAGCAGTTCTTC.

V and J are TRBV28 and TRBJ2-3; tentative D call: TRBD1 (6 bases). The CDR3 sequence is 12 residues long. Germline CDR1 and CDR2: MDHEN and SYDVKM. V was clipped by 4 bases and J by 6 bases, with 8 bases between them. CDR3 nucleotides: TGTGCCAGCAGTTGGGGGCCCGATACGCAGTATTTT. Translated, it gives CASSWGPDTQYF.

Of note for this clonotype: A much larger clone sits a single nucleotide away, making a read error possible. J is TRBJ2-4 and V is TRBV20-1; 7 positions match TRBD1. The J call may be faulty, since TRBJ2-7 better matches the DNA end. Germline lookup yields CDR1 DFQATT and CDR2 SNEGSKA (reference sequence). There are 15 residues in the CDR3. The CDR3 reads CSAAPVDRESYEQYF. The CDR3 DNA reads as TGCAGTGCTGCTCCGGTCGACAGGGAATCTTACGAGCAGTACTTC.

This clonotype was observed once. A read error may be the cause here, since a much bigger clone is one base away. The rearrangement joins TRBV20-1 to TRBJ2-1, with 8 bases lining up with TRBD1. With 6 bases clipped from V and 6 bases from J, the junction kept 13 bases outside the gene matches. Germline CDR1 DFQATT, CDR2 SNEGSKA (reference sequence). This CDR3 has 15 residues. The CDR3: CSAHRGDRIGNEQFF. For the CDR3, the DNA is TGCAGTGCGCACCGCGGGGACAGGATAGGCAATGAGCAGTTCTTC.

The V call is TRBV5-5, the J call TRBJ2-3; 7 bases fit TRBD1. The trim removed 9 bases at V and 3 bases at J, leaving 10 bases unmatched. Germline V gene lookup returns CDR1 SGHKS and CDR2 YYEKEE (reference sequence). The CDR3 totals 14 residues. The CDR3 region is CATKVAGGTDTQYF. DNA for the CDR3: TGTGCCACCAAAGTGGCAGGGGGAACAGATACGCAGTATTTT.

The CDR3 region has the DNA TGTGCTAGTGGTAACAGGGTACCATACAATGAGCAGTTCTTC. It codes for CASGNRVPYNEQFF. The chain couples TRBV12-5 to TRBJ2-1, with D possibly matching TRBD1 (6 bases). V lost 5 bases to trimming and J lost 4 bases, with 12 bases between them. CDR1 LGHNT and CDR2 FRNRAP come from the germline V gene. This CDR3 comprises 14 residues.

Worth noting for this clonotype: A junction end diverges from the germline sequence, so it may reflect a read error. The chain's CDR3 is CASSGGQSYNSPPHF. The CDR3 region has the DNA TGTGCCAGCAGTGGGGGGCAGAGTTATAATTCACCCCCCCACTTT. This rearrangement joins TRBV2 to TRBJ1-6; possibly TRBD1 for D (6 bases). CDR3 size: 15 residues. Per germline, CDR1 SNHLY and CDR2 FYNNEI.